Following are 10 T cell receptor beta chains from one sample sequenced in a study of cytomegalovirus exposure and HLA in healthy donors. PCR involved 60 Vbeta and 13 Jbeta primers. TCRdb's table, derived via immunoSEQ multiplex PCR, lists solely in-frame clones and lacks some. Of around 120,000 clones listed, around four fifths are singletons. Source material: PBMCs. The origin of the receptors is a human donor in good health.

About this clone: Sequence at one end of the junction differs from germline and may be a read error. The rearrangement joins TRBV6-1 to TRBJ2-7, with 8 bases fitting TRBD2. The CDR3 is 16 amino acids. CDR1 MNHNS and CDR2 SASEGT come from the germline V gene. CDR3 sequence reads: CAISESTGTSTYEQYF. CDR3 sequence (DNA): TGTGCCATCAGTGAGTCAACCGGGACTAGTACCTACGAGCAGTACTTC.

A word on this clone: An end of the junction differs from the germline gene, which may be a read error. The chain couples TRBV10-1 to TRBJ2-7; 8 positions match TRBD1. Germline V gene data show CDR1 as WNHNN and CDR2 as SYGVQD (reference sequence). The CDR3 is 13 amino acids. CDR3 in amino acids: CASNLGQGYGQYF. CDR3 bases: TGCGCCAGCAACCTTGGACAGGGCTACGGGCAGTACTTC.

This chain links TRBV6-6 with TRBJ1-1; 7 bases align to TRBD1. Germline V gene data show CDR1 as MNHNY and CDR2 as SVGAGI (reference sequence). Trimming at V came to 7 bases and at J to 7 bases, leaving 9 bases not matched to a gene. This CDR3 region has 13 residues. The CDR3 reads CASTPTGIGEAFF. CDR3 coding DNA: TGTGCCAGCACTCCGACAGGGATTGGTGAAGCTTTCTTT.

The chain employs TRBV5-1 and TRBJ2-1, with D perhaps TRBD1 (6 bases). The ends were cut back, 5 bases at V and 0 bases at J, with 9 bases in the middle. From germline, CDR1 is SGHRS and CDR2 YFSETQ. This CDR3 has 14 amino acids. The CDR3 spells CASRTGSSYNEQFF. As DNA, the CDR3 is TGCGCCAGCAGGACAGGCAGCTCCTACAATGAGCAGTTCTTC.

This clone was observed once. The DNA of the CDR3 is TGTGCCAGCAGCTTAGGGCGGTATAATTCACCCCTCCACTTT. The encoded protein is CASSLGRYNSPLHF. The chain combines TRBV13 with TRBJ1-6; D remains ambiguous. Germline V gene sequence: CDR1 PRHDT, CDR2 FYEKMQ (reference sequence). V lost 0 bases and J lost 4, with 4 bases in between. The CDR3 is 14 amino acids.

This clone was observed a single time. The chain recombines TRBV19 with TRBJ2-7, with 13 bases aligning to TRBD2. The ends lost 4 bases at V and 7 bases at J; junction bases unmatched: 10. Germline CDR1 is LNHDA and CDR2 is SQIVND (reference sequence). This CDR3 contains 16 residues. The CDR3 protein is CASSRGTSGTRSEQYF. The CDR3 coding sequence is TGTGCCAGTAGTAGGGGGACTAGCGGGACTAGAAGTGAGCAGTACTTC.

This rearrangement joins TRBV19 to TRBJ1-5, with D unresolved. Trimming pared 8 bases from V and 2 bases from J, leaving 13 bases between. This CDR3 contains 14 residues. Germline V gene data show CDR1 as LNHDA and CDR2 as SQIVND (reference sequence). The CDR3 nucleotides are TGTGCCAGTGATTTTAACTTGGGCAATCAGCCCCAGCATTTT. It yields the protein CASDFNLGNQPQHF. Complete variable domain (other parts from reference TRBV19 and TRBJ1-5): DGGITQSPKYLFRKEGQNVTLSCEQNLNHDAMYWYRQDPGQGLRLIYYSQIVNDFQKGDIAEGYSVSREKKESFPLTVTSAQKNPTAFYLCASDFNLGNQPQHFGDGTRLSIL.

The genes are TRBV7-2 and TRBJ2-5; TRBD2 agrees at 14 bases. CDR1 is SGHTA, CDR2 FQGNSA, per germline. This CDR3 has 16 residues. Losses at the gene ends were 5 bases for V and 5 bases for J; bases not matched to a gene: 7. CDR3 in amino acids: CASSATSGGALETQYF. CDR3 sequence (DNA): TGTGCCAGCAGCGCGACTAGCGGGGGGGCATTGGAGACCCAGTACTTC.

The rearrangement uses TRBV5-1 and TRBJ1-1, with D tentatively TRBD1 (6 bases). V shed 4 bases and J shed 6 bases, with 13 bases lying between them. Per the germline V gene, CDR1 is SGHRS and CDR2 is YFSETQ. The CDR3 consists of 13 residues. CDR3 nucleotides: TGCGCCAGCAGCGCGTTACAGGGCGCTGAAGCTTTCTTT. Protein sequence: CASSALQGAEAFF.

The chain couples TRBV7-8 to TRBJ1-5; 10 bases are shared with TRBD1. The ends lost 2 bases at V and 8 bases at J; junction bases unmatched: 9. Germline V CDR1 and CDR2: SGHVS, FQNEAQ. CDR3 length: 16 residues. The CDR3 DNA follows: TGTGCCAGCAGCTTATGGGACAGGGGTCGGTTGAAGCCCCAGCATTTT. It translates to CASSLWDRGRLKPQHF.